The 24 T cell receptor beta chains reported below all come from one sample, sequenced in a study of siplizumab effects on memory and regulatory T cells. This table comes from immunoSEQ multiplex PCR, and its TCRdb copy is limited to in-frame clones, with some not included. In the table there are about 91,000 clones, roughly 96% of which are singletons. Sequenced material: naive CD4+ T cells sorted from blood. These TCRs come from a human donor in good health.

This sequence joins TRBV10-3 and TRBJ2-5, with 8 bases lining up with TRBD1. Germline V CDR1 and CDR2: ENHRY, SYGVKD. The CDR3 spans 15 residues. With 2 bases clipped from V and 1 base from J, the junction kept 3 bases outside the gene matches. CDR3 loop: CAISERTGIQETQYF. The CDR3 coding sequence is TGTGCCATCAGTGAGAGGACAGGGATCCAAGAGACCCAGTACTTC.

Only one count was recorded for this clone. The gene calls are TRBV5-6 and TRBJ2-1; 7 nucleotides align to TRBD1. From germline, CDR1 is SGHDT and CDR2 YYEEEE. The CDR3 is 16 amino acids. After removal of 4 bases from V and 1 base from J, the junction contained 8 bases not matched to a gene. The CDR3 loop is CASSPITGVSYNEQFF. The DNA of the CDR3 is TGTGCCAGCAGCCCGATTACAGGGGTGTCCTACAATGAGCAGTTCTTC.

The gene calls are TRBV9 and TRBJ1-2; D is uncertain. CDR1 is SGDLS, CDR2 YYNGEE, per germline. The ends were cut back, 0 bases at V and 8 bases at J, with 17 bases in the middle. The CDR3 spans 15 residues. The CDR3 loop reads CASSVGSKLTMGYTF. The CDR3 nucleotides are TGTGCCAGCAGCGTAGGTTCCAAGTTAACTATGGGCTACACCTTC. The full variable domain, in which reference TRBV9 and TRBJ1-2 provide the parts outside the CDR3, is DSGVTQTPKHLITATGQRVTLRCSPRSGDLSVYWYQQSLDQGLQFLIQYYNGEERAKGNILERFSAQQFPDLHSELNLSSLELGDSALYFCASSVGSKLTMGYTFGSGTRLTVV.

This chain connects TRBV18 to TRBJ1-1, with 7 bases matching TRBD1. The CDR3 totals 15 residues. Germline-derived CDR1 and CDR2 are KGHSH and LQKENI. The trim removed 0 bases at V and 6 bases at J, leaving 7 bases unmatched. The CDR3 protein is CASSPPVQGRPEAFF. In nucleotides, the CDR3 is TGTGCCAGCTCACCACCGGTACAGGGGCGTCCTGAAGCTTTCTTT.

This chain connects TRBV5-4 to TRBJ2-1; D could derive from TRBD1 or TRBD2 (6 bases each). The CDR3 covers 12 residues. Per the germline V gene, CDR1 is SGHNT and CDR2 is YYREEE (reference sequence). The V end lost 7 bases, the J end lost 9 bases, and 14 bases lay between the germline ends. The CDR3 region is CASSVGGTEQFF. The DNA for the CDR3 is TGTGCCAGCTCAGTAGGGGGGACTGAGCAGTTCTTC.

The chain recombines TRBV19 with TRBJ1-2; no clear D gene. V was shortened by 0 bases and J by 9 bases, with 11 bases between the two germline ends. Germline-derived CDR1 and CDR2 are LNHDA and SQIVND (reference sequence). There are 13 residues in the CDR3. CDR3 nucleotides: TGTGCCAGTAGTATAGAGGTCAGTGTCCGCTACACCTTC. The encoded protein is CASSIEVSVRYTF. Drawing the rest from reference TRBV19 and TRBJ1-2, the complete variable domain is DGGITQSPKYLFRKEGQNVTLSCEQNLNHDAMYWYRQDPGQGLRLIYYSQIVNDFQKGDIAEGYSVSREKKESFPLTVTSAQKNPTAFYLCASSIEVSVRYTFGSGTRLTVV.

The genes are TRBV6-5 and TRBJ1-2, with 7 bases lining up with TRBD1. Germline values: CDR1 MNHEY, CDR2 SVGAGI. With V trimmed by 2 bases and J by 6 bases, 3 bases remained unmatched. The CDR3 consists of 13 residues. CDR3 bases: TGTGCCAGCAGTTACGCACAGGGGAATGGCTACACCTTC. It codes for CASSYAQGNGYTF.

V usage is TRBV7-7 and J usage is TRBJ2-3; tentatively, D is TRBD2 (5 bases). V was cut by 2 bases and J by 0 bases, with 15 bases left in between. CDR1 and CDR2 (germline): SSHAT, FNYEAQ (reference sequence). The CDR3 spans 17 residues. CDR3 DNA: TGTGCCAGCAGCTTAAAAGGAGCGGAAACTAGCACAGATACGCAGTATTTT. It translates to CASSLKGAETSTDTQYF.

This sequence joins TRBV9 and TRBJ2-1, with unresolved D. The CDR3 extends over 14 amino acids. CDR1 is SGDLS and CDR2 is YYNGEE in the germline V gene. V was pared by 0 bases and J by 6 bases, with 10 bases between. The CDR3 loop reads CASSVGGARNEQFF. CDR3 sequence (DNA): TGTGCCAGCAGCGTAGGTGGAGCCCGCAATGAGCAGTTCTTC. Drawing the rest from reference TRBV9 and TRBJ2-1, the complete variable domain is DSGVTQTPKHLITATGQRVTLRCSPRSGDLSVYWYQQSLDQGLQFLIQYYNGEERAKGNILERFSAQQFPDLHSELNLSSLELGDSALYFCASSVGGARNEQFFGPGTRLTVL.

The rearrangement links TRBV27 to TRBJ2-1; TRBD2 matches at 13 bases. V shed 5 bases and J 4 bases; nucleotides not matched to a gene: 11. The CDR3 sequence is 18 residues long. The germline CDR1 and CDR2 sequences are MNHEY and SMNVEV (reference sequence). In DNA form, the CDR3 reads TGTGCCAGCAGTCCACCAAAAGGGACTAGCGGGGCTTACAATGAGCAGTTCTTC. It is translated as CASSPPKGTSGAYNEQFF.

The chain combines TRBV6-5 with TRBJ2-2, with D possibly being TRBD1 (5 bases). The V and J ends lost 0 bases and 3 bases respectively, with 8 bases between them. Per the germline V gene, CDR1 is MNHEY and CDR2 is SVGAGI. The CDR3 runs 15 residues. As DNA, the CDR3 is TGTGCCAGCAGTTACTCGTCAGGGTACACCGGGGAGCTGTTTTTT. It codes for CASSYSSGYTGELFF.

This clone was seen once. V is TRBV5-1 and J is TRBJ2-5; D is unresolved. The CDR3 consists of 16 residues. Trimming shortened V by 0 bases and J by 2 bases, and 14 bases separated the two germline ends. The V gene's germline CDR1 is SGHRS and CDR2 YFSETQ. CDR3 DNA sequence: TGCGCCAGCAGCTTGGGGATAGGAAGCCTACAAGAGACCCAGTACTTC. Encoded protein: CASSLGIGSLQETQYF.

The chain employs TRBV7-3 and TRBJ2-5; D is uncertain. CDR3 length equals 13 residues. With 2 bases removed from V and 3 bases from J, the gap between germline ends came to 7 bases. Germline CDR1 SGHTA, CDR2 FQGTGA. CDR3 region: CASSLQREETQYF. CDR3 nucleotides: TGTGCCAGCAGCTTACAAAGGGAAGAGACCCAGTACTTC.

The rearrangement uses TRBV19 and TRBJ1-5; no clear D. The V gene's germline CDR1 is LNHDA and CDR2 SQIVND (reference sequence). Trimming left V 5 bases short and J 3 bases short, with 5 bases between. The CDR3 consists of 12 residues. The CDR3 DNA reads TGTGCCAGTAGTCCTCTCAATCAGCCCCAGCATTTT. Translating it yields CASSPLNQPQHF.

Only a few counts were recorded for this clone. The genes are TRBV5-1 and TRBJ1-5; no clear D gene. The germline V gene encodes CDR1 SGHRS and CDR2 YFSETQ. The CDR3 has 11 amino acids. V was shortened by 1 base and J by 9 bases, with 5 bases between the two germline ends. The CDR3, as DNA: TGCGCCAGCAGCTTGAATGGGCCCCAGCATTTT. It codes for CASSLNGPQHF.

The chain has TRBV7-6 and TRBJ2-1, with D possibly being TRBD1 (7 bases). CDR1 SGHVS and CDR2 FNYEAQ come from the germline V gene. V was pared by 3 bases and J by 4 bases, with 16 bases between. This CDR3 comprises 16 residues. CDR3 loop: CASSFGGGQGYNEQFF. DNA of the CDR3: TGTGCCAGCAGCTTTGGAGGGGGCCAGGGTTACAATGAGCAGTTCTTC.

This clone has a single count. The V call is TRBV10-3, the J call TRBJ1-5, with D perhaps matching TRBD1 (5 bases). The CDR3 is 15 amino acids. The germline CDR1 and CDR2 sequences are ENHRY and SYGVKD. V was cut by 2 bases and J by 4 bases, with 12 bases left in between. CDR3 nucleotides: TGTGCCATCAGTGAGGGGAGGGAGGGGAATCAGCCCCAGCATTTT. Translation: CAISEGREGNQPQHF.

Written as DNA, the CDR3 is TGCGCCAGCAGCCTGGTTGGGGAGGGACCAAACTATGGCTACACCTTC. This encodes CASSLVGEGPNYGYTF. J is TRBJ1-2 and V is TRBV4-3, with D possibly TRBD1 on 5 matching bases. Germline V CDR1 and CDR2: LGHNA, YSLEER. V was clipped by 4 bases and J by 2 bases, with 17 bases between them. CDR3 length: 16 amino acids.

This chain links TRBV4-1 with TRBJ1-2, with a weak D call TRBD1 (6 bases). The germline CDR1 and CDR2 sequences are MGHRA and YSYEKL. Trimming took off 4 bases at V and 6 bases at J, with 18 bases between the two ends. The CDR3 is 15 residues long. The CDR3 is CASSLLWRGGDGYTF. CDR3 coding DNA: TGCGCCAGCAGCCTCTTATGGCGGGGGGGCGATGGCTACACCTTC.

The chain has TRBV29-1 and TRBJ2-5; 9 positions match TRBD1. The germline CDR1 and CDR2 sequences are SQVTM and ANQGSEA. This CDR3 comprises 15 residues. V shed 4 bases and J 2 bases; nucleotides not matched to a gene: 8. The CDR3 loop reads CSVVGGQGWQETQYF. CDR3 in DNA: TGCAGCGTTGTGGGGGGACAGGGATGGCAAGAGACCCAGTACTTC.

The CDR3 here is CASSVQYNSPLHF. Here the CDR3 DNA reads TGTGCCAGCAGTGTTCAATATAATTCACCCCTCCACTTT. The chain couples TRBV6-4 to TRBJ1-6; D is uncertain. Germline loops: CDR1 MRHNA, CDR2 SNTAGT. V was trimmed by 4 bases and J by 4 bases, leaving 5 bases between them. The CDR3 extends over 13 amino acids.

The chain is built from TRBV4-2 and TRBJ2-3; possibly TRBD2 for D (5 bases). V lost 0 bases and J lost 2, with 12 bases in between. The CDR3 runs 16 residues. CDR1 LGHNA and CDR2 YNFKEQ come from the germline V gene. The CDR3 loop reads CASSQEGARSTDTQYF. Written as DNA, the CDR3 is TGTGCCAGCAGCCAAGAGGGAGCCCGATCCACAGATACGCAGTATTTT.

V is TRBV7-2 and J is TRBJ2-3; the D gene could be TRBD1 or TRBD2 (5 bases each). Deletions cut 3 bases from V and 2 bases from J, with 15 bases between. Looked up from germline, CDR1 is SGHTA and CDR2 is FQGNSA. The CDR3 contains 16 residues. CDR3 region: CASSFVWDPSTDTQYF. In DNA form, the CDR3 reads TGTGCCAGCAGCTTTGTCTGGGACCCCTCCACAGATACGCAGTATTTT.

The CDR3 DNA reads TGTGCCAGCAGTTACTCGACGACTGAAGCTTTCTTT. As protein: CASSYSTTEAFF. The V gene is TRBV6-6, the J gene TRBJ1-1; D is ambiguous. The length of the CDR3 is 12 residues. Trimming took off 0 bases at V and 5 bases at J, with 4 bases between the two ends. Germline CDR1 reads MNHNY; CDR2 reads SVGAGI (reference sequence).